Listed below are T cell receptor beta chains from one sample, sequenced in a study of TIL therapy for anti-PD-1-resistant metastatic lung cancer. The data were produced by immunoSEQ multiplex PCR, yet TCRdb's version contains in-frame clones alone and is incomplete. The sample carries approximately 97,000 clones, about 71% recorded once. The sequences come from tumor tissue, collected at baseline. These receptors were collected from a person between 25 and 79 years old with non-small cell lung cancer. The CDR3 runs from the conserved cysteine through the conserved F or W. Fields, in order: J gene, D gene, V gene, clone size, CDR3 protein, CDR3 DNA. D genes are given only for firm matches. For some rows the clone size is stated as once, few or many, or as a class when expanded; others skip it.

>TRBJ1-4|TRBD1|TRBV23-1|-
CASSPGGDRPNEKLFF
TGCGCCAGCAGTCCGGGGGGGGACAGACCTAATGAAAAACTGTTTTTT
>TRBJ2-3|TRBD1|TRBV5-4|few
CASSSADRDTQYF
TGTGCCAGCAGCTCGGCGGACAGGGATACGCAGTATTTT
>TRBJ1-1|-|TRBV6-5|-
CASSYGRVRNTEAFF
TGTGCCAGCAGTTACGGGAGGGTGAGGAACACTGAAGCTTTCTTT
>TRBJ1-1|-|TRBV6-5|few
CASSYSRTPNTEAFF
TGTGCCAGCAGTTACTCGAGGACCCCGAACACTGAAGCTTTCTTT
>TRBJ2-1|TRBD2|TRBV7-2|-
CASSPRGGFYNEQFF
TGTGCCAGCAGCCCGCGGGGGGGCTTCTACAATGAGCAGTTCTTC
>TRBJ2-1|-|TRBV24-1|few
CATSDLGRLDGGEQFF
TGTGCCACCAGTGATTTGGGGAGACTAGATGGGGGTGAGCAGTTCTTC
>TRBJ2-7|-|TRBV19|-
CASSPLRRGGSYEQYF
TGTGCCAGTAGTCCCCTCCGCAGGGGGGGCTCCTACGAGCAGTACTTC
>TRBJ2-1|TRBD1|TRBV30|-
CAWSVNNQGESFF
TGTGCCTGGAGTGTAAATAATCAGGGGGAGTCGTTCTTC
>TRBJ1-2|-|TRBV4-1|few
CASSRGQTTNYGYTF
TGCGCCAGCAGCCGTGGACAGACAACTAACTATGGCTACACCTTC
>TRBJ1-1|-|TRBV7-3|-
CASSLKQGGNTEAFF
TGTGCCAGCAGCTTAAAGCAGGGCGGGAACACTGAAGCTTTCTTT
>TRBJ1-2|-|TRBV30|-
CAWARAGYGYTF
TGTGCCTGGGCCAGGGCCGGGTATGGCTACACCTTC
>TRBJ1-1|-|TRBV7-8|-
CASSLVQFASAMNTEAFF
TGTGCCAGCAGCTTAGTACAGTTCGCGTCCGCCATGAACACTGAAGCTTTCTTT
>TRBJ2-3|-|TRBV4-3|-
CASSQLYRSTDTQYF
TGCGCCAGCAGCCAACTTTACAGAAGCACAGATACGCAGTATTTT
>TRBJ2-1|TRBD2|TRBV19|-
CASSIFAGGYEQFF
TGTGCCAGTAGTATTTTCGCGGGAGGATATGAGCAGTTCTTC
>TRBJ2-3|TRBD2|TRBV28|-
CASSVSGRIGDTQYF
TGTGCCAGCAGTGTTAGCGGGCGAATAGGAGATACGCAGTATTTT
>TRBJ1-6|-|TRBV11-2|-
CASSWGGDSPLHF
TGTGCCAGCAGTTGGGGGGGGGATTCACCCCTCCACTTT
>TRBJ2-1|TRBD2|TRBV7-6|many
CASSLGTSESSYNEQFF
TGTGCCAGCAGCTTAGGGACTAGCGAGAGCTCCTACAATGAGCAGTTCTTC
>TRBJ2-7|-|TRBV7-2|-
CASSLPPGIPYEQYF
TGTGCCAGCAGCTTGCCCCCGGGAATACCCTACGAGCAGTACTTC
>TRBJ2-7|-|TRBV7-2|-
CASSPLGGEQYF
TGTGCCAGCAGCCCCCTCGGGGGCGAGCAGTACTTC
>TRBJ2-7|-|TRBV9|-
CASSPTPRGEQYF
TGTGCCAGCAGCCCGACTCCTCGGGGCGAGCAGTACTTC
>TRBJ1-2|-|TRBV7-2|-
CASSLEGDGYTF
TGTGCCAGCAGCTTGGAGGGGGATGGCTACACCTTC
>TRBJ1-3|-|TRBV5-4|-
CASSLYPGTESGNTIYF
TGTGCCAGCAGCCTATACCCGGGGACGGAGTCTGGAAACACCATATATTTT